Sequencing of this T cell receptor (beta chain) was carried out in a study of blood T cell repertoires in COVID-19. Study background: Donors in the United States, Italy and Spain gave samples during acute or convalescent COVID-19.

The V and J ends lost 1 base and 5 bases respectively, with 8 bases between them. CDR1 and CDR2 (germline): LGHDT, YNNKEL (reference sequence). The length of the CDR3 is 14 residues. Data came from immunoSEQ multiplex PCR; TCRdb stores just in-frame clones and leaves some out. Here the sample spans some 350,000 clones, 90% being singletons. The receptor was isolated from a man aged 18 to 35 with active or convalescent COVID-19. The rearrangement links TRBV3-1 (or the pseudogene TRBV3-2) to TRBJ2-2, with a weak D call TRBD2 (5 bases). Sequencing was done on a sample of peripheral blood. The CDR3 here is CASSQVTGTGELFF. The CDR3 DNA follows: TGTGCCAGCAGCCAAGTTACGGGAACCGGGGAGCTGTTTTTT.